A selection of T cell receptor beta chains follows, all from one sample in a study of T-cell reconstitution after alpha-beta-depleted transplantation in children. TCRdb re-analysed the PCR reads in MiXCR, keeping a single row per CDR3 protein. The table lists around 240,000 distinct CDR3 sequences, 8.2% of them singletons. The sample consisted of PBMCs, mostly from graft donor cells, taken 180 days after TCRalphabeta/CD19-depleted stem cell transplant. The receptors were sampled from a male patient between 10 and 17 years old who had a stem cell transplant for acute lymphoblastic leukemia, so the T cells may come from the graft donor. The CDR3 runs from the conserved cysteine through the conserved F or W. The D gene is left open where the match is weak. Clone sizes are shown as how often the clone was seen (once, few, many) or a class if it is expanded.

clone_size j_call d_call v_call cdr3_aa cdr3_nt
many TRBJ2-2 - TRBV7-2 CASSLVSQEEFPGELFF TGTGCCAGCAGCTTAGTATCCCAGGAAGAGTTTCCCGGGGAGCTGTTTTTT
many TRBJ2-3 - TRBV20-1 CSARVYRASVADTQYF TGCAGTGCTAGAGTATACCGGGCTAGCGTGGCAGATACGCAGTATTTT
many TRBJ2-7 TRBD1 TRBV11-2 CASRNQGQGYEQYF TGTGCCAGCAGGAACCAGGGACAGGGGTACGAGCAGTACTTC
many TRBJ2-3 TRBD1 TRBV7-9 CASSRDRGSEDTQYF TGTGCCAGCAGCCGAGACAGGGGATCTGAAGATACGCAGTATTTT
many TRBJ2-7 - TRBV15 CATSRETPPEKTRELSYEQYF TGTGCCACCAGCAGAGAGACGCCCCCAGAAAAGACACGCGAACTATCCTACGAGCAGTACTTC
many TRBJ1-3 - TRBV12-3/TRBV12-4 CASSLGGRGNTIYF TGTGCCAGCAGTTTGGGGGGGAGAGGAAACACCATATATTTT
many TRBJ2-2 - TRBV29-1 CSVGWSAGTVGELFF TGCAGCGTTGGCTGGAGCGCGGGAACGGTCGGGGAGCTGTTTTTT
few TRBJ2-2 - TRBV10-2 CASSEWQLNTGELFF TGCGCCAGCAGTGAGTGGCAGCTAAACACCGGGGAGCTGTTTTTT
many TRBJ2-3 - TRBV7-2 CASSPLAGPNTQYF TGTGCCAGCAGCCCCCTGGCGGGGCCGAATACGCAGTATTTT
many TRBJ2-5 - TRBV3-1 CASSQEGGSRETQYF TGTGCCAGCAGCCAAGAGGGGGGTAGCCGCGAGACCCAGTACTTC
many TRBJ2-2 TRBD2 TRBV5-1 CASSLTSGSRTGELFF TGCGCCAGCAGCTTGACTAGCGGGAGTCGTACCGGGGAGCTGTTTTTT
many TRBJ2-1 - TRBV4-1 CASSLGHEQFF TGCGCCAGCAGCCTAGGCCATGAGCAGTTCTTC
many TRBJ2-7 - TRBV6-2/TRBV6-3 CASSYSQGPWDEQYF TGTGCCAGCAGTTACTCACAGGGTCCTTGGGACGAGCAGTACTTC
many TRBJ2-4 - TRBV12-3/TRBV12-4 CASSLAFGRDIQYF TGTGCCAGCAGTTTAGCTTTTGGGAGAGACATTCAGTACTTC
many TRBJ2-1 TRBD2 TRBV28 CASSPSSGRYNEQFF TGTGCCAGCAGTCCCTCTAGCGGGAGGTACAATGAGCAGTTCTTC
many TRBJ1-2 - TRBV2 CASLRVDYGYTF TGTGCCAGCTTAAGGGTTGACTATGGCTACACCTTC
many TRBJ2-5 TRBD1 TRBV7-6 CASSSGTGAETQYF TGTGCCAGCAGCTCCGGGACAGGGGCGGAGACCCAGTACTTC
many TRBJ2-4 - TRBV27 CASSLLAAKNIQYF TGTGCCAGCAGTTTATTAGCGGCCAAAAACATTCAGTACTTC
many TRBJ1-2 - TRBV7-8 CASSGRSSYGYTF TGTGCCAGCAGCGGGCGAAGTTCCTATGGCTACACCTTC
few TRBJ1-2 - TRBV18 CASSPPGERYGYTF TGTGCCAGCTCACCCCCGGGGGAACGGTATGGCTACACCTTC
few TRBJ1-5 TRBD1 TRBV19 CASKIQGEQPQHF TGTGCCAGTAAGATACAGGGGGAACAGCCCCAGCATTTT
many TRBJ2-2 TRBD2 TRBV9 CASSVGLANTGELFF TGTGCCAGCAGCGTCGGACTAGCGAACACCGGGGAGCTGTTTTTT
many TRBJ2-7 - TRBV11-2 CASSLVLEPRYEQYF TGTGCCAGCAGCTTAGTACTAGAACCTAGGTACGAGCAGTACTTC
many TRBJ2-3 TRBD1 TRBV20-1 CSARGTGGSTDTQYF TGCAGTGCTAGAGGGACAGGGGGCAGCACAGATACGCAGTATTTT
many TRBJ2-2 TRBD2 TRBV7-9 CASSSGGTGELFF TGTGCCAGCAGCTCGGGGGGCACCGGGGAGCTGTTTTTT
many TRBJ2-5 TRBD2 TRBV20-1 CSARPGGETQYF TGCAGTGCTAGACCGGGAGGCGAGACCCAGTACTTC
many TRBJ1-1 - TRBV6-1 CASREIYTEAFF TGTGCCAGCAGGGAGATTTACACTGAAGCTTTCTTT
many TRBJ2-7 - TRBV3-1 CASSQDRVYEQYF TGTGCCAGCAGCCAAGATCGGGTCTACGAGCAGTACTTC
many TRBJ1-5 - TRBV2 CASVKDGNQPQHF TGTGCCAGCGTTAAGGACGGGAATCAGCCCCAGCATTTT
few TRBJ2-5 TRBD1 TRBV7-2 CASRPQHRGKLQETQYF TGTGCCAGCAGGCCCCAGCACAGGGGGAAGCTTCAAGAGACCCAGTACTTC
many TRBJ2-4 - TRBV7-9 CASSLAGDKKNIQYF TGTGCCAGCAGCTTAGCAGGGGATAAGAAAAACATTCAGTACTTC
many TRBJ2-2 TRBD1 TRBV11-2 CASSLRSQGATGELFF TGTGCCAGCAGCTTACGTTCCCAGGGGGCTACCGGGGAGCTGTTTTTT